This TCR beta chain emerged from a study of T cells after somatic rescue of genetic block. This clone was counted a single time. Only in-frame clones appear in the TCRdb table, and some are missing; sequencing was by immunoSEQ multiplex PCR. The repertoire holds 55,000 or so clones, with more than 90% as singletons. Sequenced input: peripheral blood mononuclear cells (PBMCs). The receptor was derived from a child younger than two.

The DNA of the CDR3 is TGTGCCAGCAGTGAAAAGGGGGGCTATAGCAATCAGCCCCAGCATTTT. Its translation: CASSEKGGYSNQPQHF. The chain couples TRBV2 to TRBJ1-5; D possibly corresponds to TRBD1 (6 bases). V lost 2 bases and J lost 0, with 11 bases in between. The CDR3 is made up of 16 amino acids. Germline V gene sequence: CDR1 SNHLY, CDR2 FYNNEI.